This entry lists 17 T cell receptor beta chains sequenced from one sample in a study of T cell responses to AZD1222 COVID-19 vaccine. Assay used: immunoSEQ multiplex PCR; TCRdb lists only in-frame clones, some missing. The sample records approximately 80,000 clones, approximately 85% being singletons. Sequences were derived from peripheral blood, sampled on day 0 of MenACWY control vaccination. These TCRs come from an adult in good health.

This clone was seen only a few times. CDR3 nucleotides: TGCGCCAGCAGCTTGGAGGGGACAGGACGGTCACCCCTCCACTTT. It codes for CASSLEGTGRSPLHF. The V gene is TRBV5-1, the J gene TRBJ1-6; 8 nucleotides line up with TRBD1. Germline trimming cut 0 bases from V and 10 bases from J; bases unmatched to any gene: 6. The V gene's germline CDR1 is SGHRS and CDR2 YFSETQ. The CDR3 length is 15 residues.

DNA of the CDR3: TGCGCCAGCACCTCCTCTGCGGGGGGGCTTAATGAGCAGTTCTTC. Translating it yields CASTSSAGGLNEQFF. The genes are TRBV4-3 and TRBJ2-1; TRBD2 matches 9 bases. From germline, CDR1 is LGHNA and CDR2 YSLEER. The length of the CDR3 is 15 residues. Losses at the gene ends were 7 bases for V and 7 bases for J; bases not matched to a gene: 11.

The gene calls are TRBV2 and TRBJ2-5; D might be TRBD1 (6 bases). The CDR3 runs 12 residues. The ends were cut back, 8 bases at V and 1 base at J, with 8 bases in the middle. Germline values: CDR1 SNHLY, CDR2 FYNNEI. Here the CDR3 reads CASGQIQETQYF. The CDR3 DNA is TGTGCCAGCGGACAGATCCAAGAGACCCAGTACTTC.

The chain links TRBV5-6 to TRBJ1-5; 7 bases align to TRBD1. Germline V CDR1 and CDR2: SGHDT, YYEEEE. The CDR3 extends over 15 amino acids. The V segment lost 4 bases and the J segment 5 bases; nucleotides outside the gene matches: 9. The CDR3 spells CASSRQRDSYQPQHF. The CDR3 coding sequence is TGTGCCAGCAGCCGCCAACGGGACAGCTATCAGCCCCAGCATTTT.

The gene calls are TRBV2 and TRBJ1-5; D remains unclear. V was shortened by 2 bases and J by 4 bases, with 9 bases between the two germline ends. CDR3 length: 14 residues. Germline lookup yields CDR1 SNHLY and CDR2 FYNNEI. The CDR3 sequence: CASSERTENQPQHF. The CDR3 DNA follows: TGTGCCAGCAGTGAACGAACAGAGAATCAGCCCCAGCATTTT.

The rearrangement links TRBV9 to TRBJ2-5, with TRBD2 as a possible D gene (5 bases). The CDR3 is 14 residues long. Trimming cost V 4 bases and J 5 bases, with 15 bases left between them. Per the germline V gene, CDR1 is SGDLS and CDR2 is YYNGEE. The CDR3 sequence: CASSSLGGGETQYF. Written as DNA, the CDR3 is TGTGCCAGCAGCTCCTTGGGCGGCGGGGAGACCCAGTACTTC.

J is TRBJ1-1 and V is TRBV2; 7 positions agree with TRBD1. In germline, CDR1 is SNHLY, CDR2 FYNNEI. CDR3 length: 15 amino acids. J gave up 1 base and V 6 bases, and 8 bases lay outside the gene matches. CDR3 DNA sequence: TGTGCCAGCAGAGAGGGGGCCCCCTCGAACACTGAAGCTTTCTTT. Its protein is CASREGAPSNTEAFF.

The chain is built from TRBV4-1 and TRBJ2-1, with 8 bases lining up with TRBD1. This CDR3 is 15 amino acids long. From germline, CDR1 is MGHRA and CDR2 YSYEKL. The V gene end was trimmed by 1 base and the J gene end by 5 bases; junction bases not matched to a gene: 4. The CDR3 loop is CASSQVWTGHNEQFF. In nucleotides, the CDR3 is TGCGCCAGCAGCCAAGTCTGGACAGGGCACAATGAGCAGTTCTTC.

Only one count was recorded for this clone. The CDR3 here is CASTGGGGDTQYF. For the CDR3, the DNA is TGTGCCAGCACGGGCGGGGGTGGAGATACGCAGTATTTT. This chain uses TRBV27 with TRBJ2-3; 7 positions agree with TRBD2. The CDR3 totals 13 residues. The junction had 6 bases not matched to a gene; V was cut back by 7 bases and J by 5 bases. Germline values: CDR1 MNHEY, CDR2 SMNVEV (reference sequence).

The rearrangement links TRBV11-1 to TRBJ1-1; D is perhaps TRBD1 (5 bases). V lost 4 bases and J 0 bases, leaving 12 bases between the germline ends. The CDR3 spans 15 residues. The germline gives CDR1 SGHAT, CDR2 FQDESV (reference sequence). The CDR3 DNA is TGTGCCAGCAGCTCCGGGTGGGGCTTGAACACTGAAGCTTTCTTT. Amino acid sequence: CASSSGWGLNTEAFF.

The CDR3 reads CASSSRTGDNEKLFF. The CDR3 DNA follows: TGTGCCAGCAGCTCTAGGACAGGGGATAATGAAAAACTGTTTTTT. The chain employs TRBV4-2 and TRBJ1-4, with TRBD1 matching over 9 bases. This CDR3 region has 15 residues. The J segment lost 4 bases and the V segment lost 5 bases, leaving 5 bases of the junction unmatched. Germline assignment: CDR1 LGHNA and CDR2 YNFKEQ.

The V and J genes are TRBV7-2 and TRBJ2-7; 8 positions agree with TRBD2. This CDR3 spans 16 amino acids. Germline-derived CDR1 and CDR2 are SGHTA and FQGNSA. With 1 base clipped from V and 0 bases from J, the junction kept 5 bases outside the gene matches. The CDR3 nucleotides are TGTGCCAGCAGCTTAGGACTAGCGATTAGCTCCTACGAGCAGTACTTC. Protein: CASSLGLAISSYEQYF. The full variable domain, completed using reference TRBV7-2 and TRBJ2-7, is GAGVSQSPSNKVTEKGKDVELRCDPISGHTALYWYRQSLGQGLEFLIYFQGNSAPDKSGLPSDRFSAERTGGSVSTLTIQRTQQEDSAVYLCASSLGLAISSYEQYFGPGTRLTVT.

The V call is TRBV3-1 (or the pseudogene TRBV3-2), the J call TRBJ2-2; no reliable D call. This CDR3 contains 15 residues. Trimming took 0 bases from V and 6 from J, leaving 11 bases between them. Per germline, CDR1 LGHDT and CDR2 YNNKEL (reference sequence). The CDR3 region is CASSQDFLRPGELFF. The CDR3, as DNA: TGTGCCAGCAGCCAAGACTTCCTCCGACCCGGGGAGCTGTTTTTT.

The V call is TRBV5-6, the J call TRBJ1-2; D ambiguous. Germline lookup yields CDR1 SGHDT and CDR2 YYEEEE. The V and J ends lost 2 bases and 4 bases respectively, with 12 bases between them. The CDR3 contains 14 residues. For the CDR3, the DNA is TGTGCCAGCAGCTTTGGTAGAGGAGGCTATGGCTACACCTTC. This codes for CASSFGRGGYGYTF.

CDR3 sequence reads: CASSFFGSTEKLFF. As DNA, the CDR3 is TGTGCCAGCAGCTTTTTTGGTTCAACTGAAAAACTGTTTTTT. The V and J genes are TRBV7-6 and TRBJ1-4; D is unresolved. The CDR3 runs to 14 residues. CDR1 and CDR2 from the germline V gene are SGHVS and FNYEAQ. V was clipped by 3 bases and J by 7 bases, with 12 bases between them.

The CDR3 region is CASSLDQGSTDTQYF. CDR3 sequence (DNA): TGTGCCAGCAGCTTAGACCAGGGGAGCACAGATACGCAGTATTTT. This chain connects TRBV11-2 to TRBJ2-3; TRBD1 is a possible D gene (6 bases). The germline V gene has CDR1 SGHAT and CDR2 FQNNGV. The CDR3 contains 15 residues. V was pared by 0 bases and J by 0 bases, with 7 bases between.

The J gene is TRBJ2-7, the V gene TRBV4-1; TRBD1 is a possible D gene (6 bases). V was pared by 4 bases and J by 2 bases, with 12 bases between. CDR1 is MGHRA, CDR2 YSYEKL, per germline. The CDR3 has 14 residues. CDR3 sequence (DNA): TGCGCCAGCAGCCCGAACAGGGTTGCCTACGAGCAGTACTTC. It is translated as CASSPNRVAYEQYF.